This TCR beta chain was profiled in a study of human T cells and chemical hapten exposure. This clonotype was picked up a small number of times. In TCRdb, the RACE reads were re-called with MiXCR into one record per CDR3 protein. Of tens of thousands of distinct CDR3 sequences detected, 7.5% to 8% appear once; the ten largest clones hold around 1.2%. The CDR3 covers 16 residues. Deletions cut 0 bases from V and 2 bases from J, with 12 bases between. The germline V gene has CDR1 ENHRY and CDR2 SYGVKD. Time point described: pre-sensitization, week 0. As to treatment: therapeutic diphenylcyclopropenone sensitization with weekly scalp DPC.

The TCR sequence derives from a woman between 45 and 60 years old with alopecia areata. Some clones in this sample may be carry-over from other donors' samples. The material sequenced was whole blood, taken in connection with sensitization to the hapten diphenylcyclopropenone (DPC). J is TRBJ2-3 and V is TRBV10-3; D may correspond to TRBD1 or TRBD2 (5 bases each). CDR3 sequence: CAISESPGRNTDTQYF. CDR3 in DNA: TGTGCCATCAGTGAGTCACCGGGACGCAACACAGATACGCAGTATTTT.